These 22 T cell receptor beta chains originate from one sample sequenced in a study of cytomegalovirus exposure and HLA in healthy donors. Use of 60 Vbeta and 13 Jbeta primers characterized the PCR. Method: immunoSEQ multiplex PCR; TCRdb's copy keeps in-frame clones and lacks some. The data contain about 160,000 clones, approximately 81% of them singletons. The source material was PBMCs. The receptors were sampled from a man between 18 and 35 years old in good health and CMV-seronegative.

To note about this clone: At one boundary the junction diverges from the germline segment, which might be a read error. The CDR3 DNA is TGTTCCAGCAGCACCCCGGAGGGCGGCTACACCTTC. It is translated as CSSSTPEGGYTF. The genes are TRBV7-9 and TRBJ1-2, with D uncertain. The CDR3 is made up of 12 amino acids. CDR1 is SEHNR, CDR2 FQNEAQ, per germline (reference sequence).

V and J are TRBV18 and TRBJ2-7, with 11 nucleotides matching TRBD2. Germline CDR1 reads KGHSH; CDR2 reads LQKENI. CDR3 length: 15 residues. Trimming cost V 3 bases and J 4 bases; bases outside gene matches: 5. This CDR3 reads CASSPPGTSGYEQYF. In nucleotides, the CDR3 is TGTGCCAGCTCACCCCCTGGGACTAGCGGATACGAGCAGTACTTC.

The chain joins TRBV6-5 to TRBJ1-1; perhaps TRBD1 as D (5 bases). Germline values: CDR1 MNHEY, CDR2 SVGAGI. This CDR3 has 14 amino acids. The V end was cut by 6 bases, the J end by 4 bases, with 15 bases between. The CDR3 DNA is TGTGCCAGCAGCCGTCTGGGGGGGACCACTGAAGCTTTCTTT. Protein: CASSRLGGTTEAFF.

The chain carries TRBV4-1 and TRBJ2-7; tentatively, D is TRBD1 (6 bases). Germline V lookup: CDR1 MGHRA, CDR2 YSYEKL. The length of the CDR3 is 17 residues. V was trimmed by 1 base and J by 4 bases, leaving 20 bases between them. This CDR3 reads CASSQVGPGEGVYEQYF. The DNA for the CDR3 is TGCGCCAGCAGCCAAGTAGGCCCAGGGGAAGGCGTATACGAGCAGTACTTC.

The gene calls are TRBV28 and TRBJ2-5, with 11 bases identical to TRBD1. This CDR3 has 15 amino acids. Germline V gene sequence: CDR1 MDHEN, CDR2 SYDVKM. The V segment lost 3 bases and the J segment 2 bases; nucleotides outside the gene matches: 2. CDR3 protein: CASSLDRGRQETQYF. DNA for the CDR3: TGTGCCAGCAGTTTGGACAGGGGGCGGCAAGAGACCCAGTACTTC.

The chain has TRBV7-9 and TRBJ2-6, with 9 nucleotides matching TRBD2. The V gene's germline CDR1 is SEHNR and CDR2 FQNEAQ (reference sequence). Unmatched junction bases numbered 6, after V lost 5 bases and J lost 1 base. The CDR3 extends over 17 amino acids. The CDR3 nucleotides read TGTGCCAGCAGCCTGGGACTAGCCCCATCTGGGGCCAACGTCCTGACTTTC. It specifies CASSLGLAPSGANVLTF.

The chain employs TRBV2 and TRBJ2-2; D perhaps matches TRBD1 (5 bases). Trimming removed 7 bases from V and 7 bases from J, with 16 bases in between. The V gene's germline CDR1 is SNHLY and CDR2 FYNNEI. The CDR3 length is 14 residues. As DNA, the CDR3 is TGTGCCAGCAAGGCTCAGGGTCAAGGCGGGGAGCTGTTTTTT. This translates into CASKAQGQGGELFF.

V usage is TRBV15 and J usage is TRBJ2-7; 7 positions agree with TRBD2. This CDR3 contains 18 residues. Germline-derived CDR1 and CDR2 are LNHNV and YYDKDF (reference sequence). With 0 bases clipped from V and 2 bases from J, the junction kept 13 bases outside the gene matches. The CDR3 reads CATSRDVREGYLPYEQYF. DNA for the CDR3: TGTGCCACCAGCAGAGATGTGAGGGAGGGCTACTTACCCTACGAGCAGTACTTC.

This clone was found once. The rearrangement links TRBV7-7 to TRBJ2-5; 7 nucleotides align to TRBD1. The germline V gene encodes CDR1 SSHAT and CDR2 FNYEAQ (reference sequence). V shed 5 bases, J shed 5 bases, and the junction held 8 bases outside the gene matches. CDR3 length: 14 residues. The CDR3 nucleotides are TGTGCCAGCAGCCCCGACAGGGTCTCGGAGACCCAGTACTTC. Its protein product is CASSPDRVSETQYF.

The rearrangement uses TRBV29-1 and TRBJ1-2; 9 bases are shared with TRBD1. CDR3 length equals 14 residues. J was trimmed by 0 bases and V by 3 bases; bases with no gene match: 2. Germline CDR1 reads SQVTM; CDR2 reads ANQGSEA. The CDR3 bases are TGCAGCGTTGACGGGACAGGGCCTAACTATGGCTACACCTTC. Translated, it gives CSVDGTGPNYGYTF.

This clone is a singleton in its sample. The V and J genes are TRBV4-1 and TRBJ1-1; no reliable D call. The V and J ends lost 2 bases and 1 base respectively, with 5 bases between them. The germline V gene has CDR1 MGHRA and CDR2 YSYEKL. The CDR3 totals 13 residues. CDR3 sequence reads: CASSQSRNTEAFF. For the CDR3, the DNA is TGCGCCAGCAGCCAATCTCGGAACACTGAAGCTTTCTTT.

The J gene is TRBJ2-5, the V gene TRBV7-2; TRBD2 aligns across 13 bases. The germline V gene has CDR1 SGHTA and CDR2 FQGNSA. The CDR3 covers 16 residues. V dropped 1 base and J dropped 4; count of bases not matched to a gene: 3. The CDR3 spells CASSLGTSGRVETQYF. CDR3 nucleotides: TGTGCCAGCAGCTTAGGGACTAGCGGGAGAGTAGAGACCCAGTACTTC.

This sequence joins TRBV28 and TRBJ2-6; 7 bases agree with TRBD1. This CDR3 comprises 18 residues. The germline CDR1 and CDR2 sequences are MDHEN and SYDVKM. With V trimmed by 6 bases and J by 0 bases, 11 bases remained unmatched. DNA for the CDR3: TGTGCCAGCAGAATCTCCGGGACAGCGGACTCTGGGGCCAACGTCCTGACTTTC. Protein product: CASRISGTADSGANVLTF.

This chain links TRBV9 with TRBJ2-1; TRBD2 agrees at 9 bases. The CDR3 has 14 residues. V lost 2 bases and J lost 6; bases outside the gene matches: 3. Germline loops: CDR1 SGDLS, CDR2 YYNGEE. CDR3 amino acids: CASSVSGGFNEQFF. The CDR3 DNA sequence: TGTGCCAGCAGCGTTAGCGGGGGTTTCAATGAGCAGTTCTTC. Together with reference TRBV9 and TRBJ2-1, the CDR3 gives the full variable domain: DSGVTQTPKHLITATGQRVTLRCSPRSGDLSVYWYQQSLDQGLQFLIQYYNGEERAKGNILERFSAQQFPDLHSELNLSSLELGDSALYFCASSVSGGFNEQFFGPGTRLTVL.

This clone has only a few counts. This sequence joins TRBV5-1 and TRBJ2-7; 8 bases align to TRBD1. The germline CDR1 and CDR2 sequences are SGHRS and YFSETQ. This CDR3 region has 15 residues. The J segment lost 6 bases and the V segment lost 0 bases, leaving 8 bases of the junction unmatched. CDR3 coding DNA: TGCGCCAGCAGCTTGGTGACAGGGGAGTTTGGCGAGCAGTACTTC. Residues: CASSLVTGEFGEQYF.

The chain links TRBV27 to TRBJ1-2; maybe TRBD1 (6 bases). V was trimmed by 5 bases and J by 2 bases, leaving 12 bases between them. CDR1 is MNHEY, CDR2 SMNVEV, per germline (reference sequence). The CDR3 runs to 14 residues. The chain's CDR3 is CASSPTGSNYGYTF. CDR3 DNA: TGTGCCAGCAGTCCCACAGGGAGCAACTATGGCTACACCTTC.

The CDR3, as DNA: TGTGCCAGCAGTTACGGACAGCCCCATAATCAGCCCCAGCATTTT. This translates into CASSYGQPHNQPQHF. V is TRBV6-5 and J is TRBJ1-5, with D perhaps TRBD1 (6 bases). V was pared by 2 bases and J by 4 bases, with 12 bases between. This CDR3 region has 15 residues. Germline V gene sequence: CDR1 MNHEY, CDR2 SVGAGI.

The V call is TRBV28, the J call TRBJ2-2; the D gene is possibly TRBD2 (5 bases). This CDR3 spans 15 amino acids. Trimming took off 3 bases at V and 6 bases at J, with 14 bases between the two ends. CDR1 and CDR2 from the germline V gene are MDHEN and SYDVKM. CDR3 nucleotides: TGTGCCAGCAGTTTGAGGGCAAGAAGGGCCGGGGAGCTGTTTTTT. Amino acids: CASSLRARRAGELFF.

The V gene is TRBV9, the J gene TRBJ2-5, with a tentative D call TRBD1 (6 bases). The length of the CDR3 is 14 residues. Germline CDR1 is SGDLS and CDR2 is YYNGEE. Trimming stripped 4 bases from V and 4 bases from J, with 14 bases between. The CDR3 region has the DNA TGTGCCAGCAGCCTCGGACAGTTGAGAGAGACCCAGTACTTC. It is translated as CASSLGQLRETQYF.

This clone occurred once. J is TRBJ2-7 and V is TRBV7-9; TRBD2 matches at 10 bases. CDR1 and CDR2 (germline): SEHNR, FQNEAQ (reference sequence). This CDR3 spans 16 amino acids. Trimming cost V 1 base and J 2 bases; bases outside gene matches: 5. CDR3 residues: CASSLGAGGSAYEQYF. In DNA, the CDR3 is TGTGCCAGCAGCTTAGGAGCGGGAGGGTCCGCCTACGAGCAGTACTTC.

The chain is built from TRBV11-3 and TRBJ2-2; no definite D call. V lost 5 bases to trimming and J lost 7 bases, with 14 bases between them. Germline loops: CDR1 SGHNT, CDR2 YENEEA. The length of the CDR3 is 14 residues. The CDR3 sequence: CASSPNSGGGELFF. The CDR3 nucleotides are TGTGCCAGCAGCCCCAACTCGGGTGGCGGGGAGCTGTTTTTT.

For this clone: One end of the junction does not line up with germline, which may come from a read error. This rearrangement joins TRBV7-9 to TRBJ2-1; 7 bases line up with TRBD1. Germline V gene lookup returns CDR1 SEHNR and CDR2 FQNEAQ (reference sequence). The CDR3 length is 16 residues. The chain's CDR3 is CSSTDWGTDTYNEQFF. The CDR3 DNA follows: TGTTCCAGCACCGATTGGGGGACAGATACCTACAATGAGCAGTTCTTC.